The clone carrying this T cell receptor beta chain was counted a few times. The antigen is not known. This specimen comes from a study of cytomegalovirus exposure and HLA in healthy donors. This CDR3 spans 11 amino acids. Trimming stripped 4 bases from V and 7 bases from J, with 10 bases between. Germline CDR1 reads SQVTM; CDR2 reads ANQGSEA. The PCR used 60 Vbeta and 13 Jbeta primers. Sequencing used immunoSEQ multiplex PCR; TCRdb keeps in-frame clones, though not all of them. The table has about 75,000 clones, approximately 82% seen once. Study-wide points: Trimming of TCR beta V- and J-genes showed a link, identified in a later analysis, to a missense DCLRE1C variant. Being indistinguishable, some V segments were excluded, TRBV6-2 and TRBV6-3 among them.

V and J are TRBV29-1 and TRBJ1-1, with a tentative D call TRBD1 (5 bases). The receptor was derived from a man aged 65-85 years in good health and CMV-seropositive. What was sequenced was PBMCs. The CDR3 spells CSVADSFEAFF. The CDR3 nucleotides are TGCAGCGTTGCCGACAGCTTTGAAGCTTTCTTT. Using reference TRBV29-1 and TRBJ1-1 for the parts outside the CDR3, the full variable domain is SAVISQKPSRDICQRGTSLTIQCQVDSQVTMMFWYRQQPGQSLTLIATANQGSEATYESGFVIDKFPISRPNLTFSTLTVSNMSPEDSSIYLCSVADSFEAFFGQGTRLTVV.